This paragraph covers one T cell receptor beta chain sequence. The data derive from a study of human T cells and chemical hapten exposure. The germline V and J ends were trimmed by 2 bases and 2 bases, with 9 bases remaining between them. The V gene's germline CDR1 is SGHRS and CDR2 YFSETQ. This CDR3 is built from 14 residues. TCRdb redid the calling of the RACE reads with MiXCR, one entry per CDR3 protein. Among more than 150,000 distinct CDR3 sequences, about 22% were seen once, and the ten largest hold roughly 2.5%. As for time point: patch test 3, about 24 weeks after DPC sensitization. Treatment described: therapeutic diphenylcyclopropenone sensitization with weekly scalp DPC. From whole blood left unfractionated, total RNA was extracted.

The material was whole blood, obtained in connection with sensitization to the hapten diphenylcyclopropenone (DPC). The V call is TRBV5-1, the J call TRBJ2-3, with D unclear. The receptor's source is a woman aged 40 to 50 with alopecia areata. Some clones in this sample may be carry-over from other donors' samples. In DNA form, the CDR3 reads TGCGCCAGCAGCTTTCATTCCCCCACAGATACGCAGTATTTT. This codes for CASSFHSPTDTQYF.